These 23 T cell receptor beta chains were all obtained from the same sample, sequenced in a study of T cell changes during pregnancy in multiple sclerosis. Sequenced by immunoSEQ multiplex PCR; TCRdb stores in-frame clones only, minus some. Of tens of thousands of clones in the sample, about nine tenths were seen once. The sample consisted of CD4+ T cells from peripheral blood mononuclear cells, taken after pregnancy. The receptor source for this set is a female donor in good health, enrolled as a control in a pregnancy study.

The chain employs TRBV5-6 and TRBJ1-1; 12 bases align to TRBD1. CDR1 SGHDT and CDR2 YYEEEE come from the germline V gene. Trimming at V came to 4 bases and at J to 1 base, leaving 8 bases not matched to a gene. The CDR3 is 17 residues long. CDR3 sequence reads: CASSPPGQGARNTEAFF. The CDR3 DNA sequence: TGTGCCAGCAGCCCGCCGGGACAGGGGGCAAGGAACACTGAAGCTTTCTTT. The whole variable domain, remainder taken from reference TRBV5-6 and TRBJ1-1, is DAGVTQSPTHLIKTRGQQVTLRCSPKSGHDTVSWYQQALGQGPQFIFQYYEEEERQRGNFPDRFSGHQFPNYSSELNVNALLLGDSALYLCASSPPGQGARNTEAFFGQGTRLTVV.

This chain connects TRBV27 to TRBJ2-2; 8 nucleotides match TRBD2. Germline lookup yields CDR1 MNHEY and CDR2 SMNVEV (reference sequence). CDR3 length: 17 residues. J lost 5 bases, V lost 6 bases, and 14 bases had no gene match. In nucleotides, the CDR3 is TGTGCCAGCAGCCTTACCGGGACTAGTAGAGGGACCGGGGAGCTGTTTTTT. This translates into CASSLTGTSRGTGELFF.

This clone has only one observation. V gene TRBV4-3 combines with J gene TRBJ1-1, with D uncertain. The CDR3 is 16 residues long. Germline CDR1 LGHNA, CDR2 YSLEER. With 4 bases removed from V and 1 base from J, the gap between germline ends came to 16 bases. In DNA, the CDR3 is TGCGCCAGCAGCCTTATAGTTGGTCACCAGAACACTGAAGCTTTCTTT. This translates into CASSLIVGHQNTEAFF.

CDR3 nucleotide sequence: TGTGCCAGCAGCTTGGACTTTCAAGAGACCCAGTACTTC. Amino acids: CASSLDFQETQYF. The chain has TRBV7-2 and TRBJ2-5; maybe TRBD2 (5 bases). CDR1 and CDR2 from the germline V gene are SGHTA and FQGNSA. The V gene lost 3 bases and the J gene lost 2 bases, with 7 bases spanning the gap. The CDR3 extends over 13 amino acids. Full variable domain (remainder filled in from reference TRBV7-2 and TRBJ2-5): GAGVSQSPSNKVTEKGKDVELRCDPISGHTALYWYRQSLGQGLEFLIYFQGNSAPDKSGLPSDRFSAERTGGSVSTLTIQRTQQEDSAVYLCASSLDFQETQYFGPGTRLLVL.

Comment on this clone: Compared with germline, one end of the junction differs, possibly owing to a read error. The chain couples TRBV13 to TRBJ2-7; 12 positions match TRBD2. Per germline, CDR1 PRHDT and CDR2 FYEKMQ (reference sequence). CDR3 length equals 12 residues. The CDR3 DNA is TGTGCCAGCAGCCCACGACTAGCGGGAGCGGTTTTC. This encodes CASSPRLAGAVF.

This chain uses TRBV6-5 with TRBJ2-2; D perhaps matches TRBD1 (5 bases). Germline V gives CDR1 MNHEY, CDR2 SVGAGI. The CDR3 sequence is 14 residues long. Trimming shortened V by 0 bases and J by 4 bases, and 6 bases separated the two germline ends. The CDR3 bases are TGTGCCAGCAGTTACTCAGGGGTCACCGGGGAGCTGTTTTTT. Translation: CASSYSGVTGELFF.

The chain combines TRBV19 with TRBJ1-5; 7 bases are a match to TRBD1. The germline CDR1 and CDR2 sequences are LNHDA and SQIVND (reference sequence). The CDR3 has 15 amino acids. With V trimmed by 5 bases and J by 4 bases, 8 bases remained unmatched. DNA for the CDR3: TGTGCCAGTAGTGAGGCGACAGGGTCAAATCAGCCCCAGCATTTT. Amino acids: CASSEATGSNQPQHF. The full variable domain, with the rest looked up from reference TRBV19 and TRBJ1-5, is DGGITQSPKYLFRKEGQNVTLSCEQNLNHDAMYWYRQDPGQGLRLIYYSQIVNDFQKGDIAEGYSVSREKKESFPLTVTSAQKNPTAFYLCASSEATGSNQPQHFGDGTRLSIL.

V is TRBV27 and J is TRBJ2-7; D perhaps matches TRBD2 (7 bases). The CDR3 totals 13 residues. The germline gives CDR1 MNHEY, CDR2 SMNVEV (reference sequence). Trimming removed 1 base at V and 6 bases at J, with 10 bases between. The CDR3 DNA reads as TGTGCCAGCAGTTTATGGGGGGGCGTCGAGCAGTACTTC. This gives the protein CASSLWGGVEQYF.

The chain is built from TRBV2 and TRBJ2-1; 10 positions match TRBD2. CDR1 SNHLY and CDR2 FYNNEI come from the germline V gene. This CDR3 region has 14 residues. The ends lost 6 bases at V and 10 bases at J; junction bases unmatched: 9. The CDR3 reads CASSPSHSGREQFF. In nucleotides, the CDR3 is TGTGCCAGCAGCCCCTCCCATAGCGGGAGGGAGCAGTTCTTC. The full variable domain, in which reference TRBV2 and TRBJ2-1 provide the parts outside the CDR3, is EPEVTQTPSHQVTQMGQEVILRCVPISNHLYFYWYRQILGQKVEFLVSFYNNEISEKSEIFDDQFSVERPDGSNFTLKIRSTKLEDSAMYFCASSPSHSGREQFFGPGTRLTVL.

The chain employs TRBV30 and TRBJ2-7; possibly TRBD2 for D (6 bases). The CDR3 is made up of 13 amino acids. Germline loops: CDR1 GTSNPN, CDR2 SVGIG (reference sequence). V was trimmed by 0 bases and J by 6 bases, leaving 12 bases between them. This chain's CDR3 is CAWSVRRVSEQYF. The CDR3 bases are TGTGCCTGGAGTGTACGGAGGGTAAGCGAGCAGTACTTC.

The rearrangement links TRBV5-1 to TRBJ2-1, with 16 bases aligning to TRBD2. V trimming: 3 bases; J trimming: 6 bases; junction bases outside the gene matches: 6. From germline, CDR1 is SGHRS and CDR2 YFSETQ. This CDR3 has 17 residues. The CDR3 coding sequence is TGCGCCAGCAGCTGGGGACTAGCGGGAGGGCCGGGCAATGAGCAGTTCTTC. It encodes CASSWGLAGGPGNEQFF.

The V and J genes are TRBV19 and TRBJ1-3; D gene unclear. Looked up from germline, CDR1 is LNHDA and CDR2 is SQIVND (reference sequence). CDR3 length: 15 amino acids. V was cut by 0 bases and J by 7 bases, with 13 bases left in between. The CDR3 here is CASSIDRPPGNTIYF. As DNA, the CDR3 is TGTGCCAGTAGTATAGACCGGCCCCCGGGGAACACCATATATTTT.

The J gene is TRBJ2-3, the V gene TRBV5-8; 8 positions match TRBD2. CDR1 is SGHTS, CDR2 YDEGEE, per germline. The length of the CDR3 is 16 residues. V trimming: 2 bases; J trimming: 0 bases; junction bases outside the gene matches: 5. CDR3 sequence reads: CASSLALAGSTDTQYF. The CDR3 coding sequence is TGTGCCAGCAGCTTAGCCCTAGCGGGCAGCACAGATACGCAGTATTTT.

The chain couples TRBV5-1 to TRBJ2-1; a weak D match, TRBD2 (5 bases). In germline, CDR1 is SGHRS, CDR2 YFSETQ. The CDR3 runs to 12 residues. V was shortened by 4 bases and J by 9 bases, with 11 bases between the two germline ends. In nucleotides, the CDR3 is TGCGCCAGCAGCCCTTCGGGGAGTGAGCAGTTCTTC. The encoded protein is CASSPSGSEQFF.

This chain links TRBV7-2 with TRBJ2-1; D not certain. The CDR3 length is 13 residues. V was shortened by 2 bases and J by 2 bases, with 4 bases between the two germline ends. CDR1 and CDR2 (germline): SGHTA, FQGNSA. This CDR3 reads CASSLQAYNEQFF. DNA of the CDR3: TGTGCCAGCAGCTTACAGGCCTACAATGAGCAGTTCTTC.

V usage is TRBV30 and J usage is TRBJ1-6; 12 bases map to TRBD1. The CDR3 is made up of 15 amino acids. The junction had 12 bases not matched to a gene; V was cut back by 8 bases and J by 10 bases. Germline CDR1 GTSNPN, CDR2 SVGIG (reference sequence). The CDR3 here is CATGQGTGGNSPLHF. CDR3 in DNA: TGTGCCACCGGACAGGGGACAGGGGGCAACTCACCCCTCCACTTT.

V usage is TRBV19 and J usage is TRBJ2-5; weak D call: TRBD2 (6 bases). Deletions cut 9 bases from V and 9 bases from J, with 17 bases between. The V gene's germline CDR1 is LNHDA and CDR2 SQIVND (reference sequence). This CDR3 is built from 12 residues. The chain's CDR3 is CASRDSLKAQYF. The CDR3 coding sequence is TGTGCCAGCCGGGACTCCCTCAAGGCCCAGTACTTC.

V and J are TRBV6-5 and TRBJ2-1; 12 positions agree with TRBD2. This CDR3 is built from 16 residues. Germline CDR1 reads MNHEY; CDR2 reads SVGAGI. The junction had 8 bases not matched to a gene; V was cut back by 4 bases and J by 7 bases. DNA of the CDR3: TGTGCCAGCAGTTTGTTGCTAGCGGGAGGGCCTAATGAGCAGTTCTTC. Its translation: CASSLLLAGGPNEQFF.

The chain joins TRBV7-9 to TRBJ2-1, with D possibly matching TRBD1 (5 bases). This CDR3 has 12 residues. V lost 5 bases to trimming and J lost 9 bases, with 11 bases between them. CDR1 SEHNR and CDR2 FQNEAQ come from the germline V gene (reference sequence). This CDR3 is CASSADIPEQFF. CDR3 coding DNA: TGTGCCAGCAGCGCGGACATTCCTGAGCAGTTCTTC. Combining the CDR3 with reference TRBV7-9 and TRBJ2-1 gives the whole variable domain DTGVSQNPRHKITKRGQNVTFRCDPISEHNRLYWYRQTLGQGPEFLTYFQNEAQLEKSRLLSDRFSAERPKGSFSTLEIQRTEQGDSAMYLCASSADIPEQFFGPGTRLTVL.

The rearrangement uses TRBV7-2 and TRBJ1-3, with TRBD1 identical over 10 bases. The trim removed 4 bases at V and 1 base at J, leaving 10 bases unmatched. CDR3 length: 18 amino acids. The germline V gene has CDR1 SGHTA and CDR2 FQGNSA. CDR3 sequence: CASSSLGQGLGSGNTIYF. DNA for the CDR3: TGTGCCAGCAGCTCCCTGGGACAGGGGCTCGGATCTGGAAACACCATATATTTT.

This chain connects TRBV7-6 to TRBJ2-1; TRBD2 matches 7 bases. V lost 1 base, J lost 7 bases, and 7 bases stayed unmatched. Germline CDR1 is SGHVS and CDR2 is FNYEAQ. The CDR3 contains 15 residues. The CDR3 DNA reads TGTGCCAGCAGCTTAGTCGAAGGACTAGTGAATGAGCAGTTCTTC. This gives the protein CASSLVEGLVNEQFF.

Here the CDR3 reads CATSKSGTGGEKLFF. The CDR3 region has the DNA TGTGCCACCAGCAAATCCGGGACAGGGGGCGAAAAACTGTTTTTT. J is TRBJ1-4 and V is TRBV15; 12 nucleotides match TRBD1. CDR3 length: 15 residues. V trimming: 4 bases; J trimming: 8 bases; junction bases outside the gene matches: 5. Looked up from germline, CDR1 is LNHNV and CDR2 is YYDKDF (reference sequence).

The gene calls are TRBV7-2 and TRBJ2-2; TRBD2 matches 8 bases. Trimming removed 0 bases from V and 4 bases from J; junction bases left unmatched: 4. The CDR3 runs to 16 residues. CDR1 SGHTA and CDR2 FQGNSA come from the germline V gene. CDR3 protein: CASSLARRGGTGELFF. CDR3 coding DNA: TGTGCCAGCAGCTTAGCGCGTCGGGGGGGCACCGGGGAGCTGTTTTTT.